The clone carrying this TCR beta chain was seen a handful of times. As yet, its antigen is unknown. This sample was taken from a study of response to subunit inactivated influenza vaccine. Study-level findings and limits: After each seasonal influenza vaccination, few new T cells are recruited, the authors suggested.

The ends lost 3 bases at V and 0 bases at J; junction bases unmatched: 4. CDR3 size: 16 residues. CDR1 SGDLS and CDR2 YYNGEE come from the germline V gene. TCRdb re-called the RT-PCR reads with MiXCR, one entry per CDR3 protein. The sample contains 500,000 to 600,000 distinct CDR3 sequences, about an eighth of which appear only once. The chain employs TRBV9 and TRBJ2-1; 9 bases match TRBD2. This material consisted of PBMCs from blood, taken on the day of vaccination. The source is a man aged 45-65 years who received an inactivated influenza vaccine. The CDR3, as DNA: TGTGCCAGCAGCGGTGGCGGGGGGGCCTCCTACAATGAGCAGTTCTTC. It translates to CASSGGGGASYNEQFF.